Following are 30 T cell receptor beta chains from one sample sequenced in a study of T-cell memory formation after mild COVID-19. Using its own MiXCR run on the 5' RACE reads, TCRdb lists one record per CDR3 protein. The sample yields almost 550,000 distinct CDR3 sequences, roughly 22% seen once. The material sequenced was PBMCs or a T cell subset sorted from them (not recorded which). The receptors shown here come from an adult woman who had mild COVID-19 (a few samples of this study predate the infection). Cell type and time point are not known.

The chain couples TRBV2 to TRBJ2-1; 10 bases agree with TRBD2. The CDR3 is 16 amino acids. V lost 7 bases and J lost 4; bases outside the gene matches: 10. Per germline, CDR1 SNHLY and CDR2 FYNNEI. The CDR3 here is CASMGVGTSAYNEQFF. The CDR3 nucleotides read TGTGCCAGCATGGGAGTAGGGACTAGCGCATACAATGAGCAGTTCTTC.

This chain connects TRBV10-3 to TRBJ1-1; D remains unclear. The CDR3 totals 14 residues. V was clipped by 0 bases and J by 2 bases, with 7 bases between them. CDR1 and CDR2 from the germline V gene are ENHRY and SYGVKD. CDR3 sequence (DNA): TGTGCCATCAGTGAGTCTCAGGACAACACTGAAGCTTTCTTT. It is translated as CAISESQDNTEAFF.

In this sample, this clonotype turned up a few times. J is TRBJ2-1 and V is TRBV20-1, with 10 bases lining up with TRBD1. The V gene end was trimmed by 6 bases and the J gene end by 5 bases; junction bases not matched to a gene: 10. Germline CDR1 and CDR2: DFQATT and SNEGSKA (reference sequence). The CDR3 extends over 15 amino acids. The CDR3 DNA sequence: TGCAGTGCGACGTCACCCGGGACAGGGGACAATGAGCAGTTCTTC. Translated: CSATSPGTGDNEQFF.

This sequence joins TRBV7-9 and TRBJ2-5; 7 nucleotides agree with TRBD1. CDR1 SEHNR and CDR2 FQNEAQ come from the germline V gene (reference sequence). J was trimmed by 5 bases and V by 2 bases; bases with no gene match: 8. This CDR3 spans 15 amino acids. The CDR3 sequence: CASSLWTGLRETQYF. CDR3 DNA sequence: TGTGCCAGCAGCTTATGGACAGGCCTAAGGGAGACCCAGTACTTC.

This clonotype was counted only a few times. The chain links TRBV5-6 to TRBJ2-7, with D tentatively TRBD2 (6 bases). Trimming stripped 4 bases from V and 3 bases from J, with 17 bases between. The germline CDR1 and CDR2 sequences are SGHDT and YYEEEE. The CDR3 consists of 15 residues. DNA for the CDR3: TGTGCCAGCAGCCCTAAAACAGGAGGGGACTACGAGCAGTACTTC. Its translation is CASSPKTGGDYEQYF.

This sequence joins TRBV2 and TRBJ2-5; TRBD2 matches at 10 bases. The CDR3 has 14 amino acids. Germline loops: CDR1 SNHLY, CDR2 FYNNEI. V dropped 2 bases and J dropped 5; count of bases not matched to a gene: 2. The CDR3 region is CASSERGLAETQYF. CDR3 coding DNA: TGTGCCAGCAGTGAACGGGGACTAGCGGAGACCCAGTACTTC.

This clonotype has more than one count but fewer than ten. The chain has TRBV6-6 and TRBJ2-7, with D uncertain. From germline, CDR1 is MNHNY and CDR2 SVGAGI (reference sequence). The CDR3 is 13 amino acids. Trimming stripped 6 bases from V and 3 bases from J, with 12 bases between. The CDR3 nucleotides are TGTGCCAGCAGCCCCCAGGCAATCTACGAGCAGTACTTC. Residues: CASSPQAIYEQYF.

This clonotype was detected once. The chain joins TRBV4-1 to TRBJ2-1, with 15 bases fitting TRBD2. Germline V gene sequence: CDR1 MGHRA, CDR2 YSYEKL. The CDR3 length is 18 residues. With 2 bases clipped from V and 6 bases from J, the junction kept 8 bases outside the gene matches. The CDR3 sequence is CASSQTPGLAGGRNEQFF. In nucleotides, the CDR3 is TGCGCCAGCAGCCAAACCCCGGGACTAGCGGGGGGCCGCAATGAGCAGTTCTTC.

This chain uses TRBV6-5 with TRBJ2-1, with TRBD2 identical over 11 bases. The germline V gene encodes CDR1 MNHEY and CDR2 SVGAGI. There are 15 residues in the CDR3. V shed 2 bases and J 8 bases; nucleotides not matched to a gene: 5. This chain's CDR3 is CASSYLTSGSDEQFF. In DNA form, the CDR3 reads TGTGCCAGCAGTTACCTCACTAGCGGGAGTGATGAGCAGTTCTTC.

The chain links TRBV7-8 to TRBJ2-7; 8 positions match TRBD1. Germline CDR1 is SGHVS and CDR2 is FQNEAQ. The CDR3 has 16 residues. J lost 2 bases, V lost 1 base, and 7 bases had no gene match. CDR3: CASSLGGQGPTYEQYF. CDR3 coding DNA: TGTGCCAGCAGCTTAGGCGGACAGGGACCAACCTACGAGCAGTACTTC.

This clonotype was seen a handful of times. The CDR3 DNA sequence: TGTGCCAGCAGTGATCTAGCGGGAGAGACCCAGTACTTC. Amino acids: CASSDLAGETQYF. This rearrangement joins TRBV2 to TRBJ2-5; the match to TRBD2 covers 8 bases. Germline-derived CDR1 and CDR2 are SNHLY and FYNNEI. Trimming at V came to 3 bases and at J to 4 bases, leaving 1 base not matched to a gene. This CDR3 comprises 13 residues.

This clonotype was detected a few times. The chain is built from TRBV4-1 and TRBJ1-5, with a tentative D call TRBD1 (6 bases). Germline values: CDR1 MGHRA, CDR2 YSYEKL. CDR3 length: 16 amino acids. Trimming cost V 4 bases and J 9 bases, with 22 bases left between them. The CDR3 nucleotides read TGCGCCAGCAGCCCCGACGCGGCAGGGGCTTCGCCGCCCCAGCATTTT. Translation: CASSPDAAGASPPQHF.

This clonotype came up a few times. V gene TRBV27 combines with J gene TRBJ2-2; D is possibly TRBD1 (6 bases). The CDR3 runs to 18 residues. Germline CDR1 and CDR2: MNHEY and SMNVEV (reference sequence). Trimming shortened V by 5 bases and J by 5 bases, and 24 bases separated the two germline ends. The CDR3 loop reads CASSPHSSGVTWTGELFF. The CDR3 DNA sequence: TGTGCCAGCAGTCCCCACTCCTCAGGGGTTACGTGGACCGGGGAGCTGTTTTTT.

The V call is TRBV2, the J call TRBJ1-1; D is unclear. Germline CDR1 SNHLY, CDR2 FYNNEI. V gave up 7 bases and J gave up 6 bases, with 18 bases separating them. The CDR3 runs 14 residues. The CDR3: CASMRTVSEAEAFF. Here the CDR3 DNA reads TGTGCCAGCATGCGGACGGTCTCTGAGGCTGAAGCTTTCTTT.

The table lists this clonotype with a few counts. The CDR3 loop is CATSGVGHVNEQFF. The DNA of the CDR3 is TGTGCCACCAGCGGCGTGGGTCATGTGAATGAGCAGTTCTTC. The V and J genes are TRBV15 and TRBJ2-1; D uncertain. The ends were cut back, 5 bases at V and 7 bases at J, with 15 bases in the middle. Germline values: CDR1 LNHNV, CDR2 YYDKDF (reference sequence). CDR3 length: 14 amino acids.

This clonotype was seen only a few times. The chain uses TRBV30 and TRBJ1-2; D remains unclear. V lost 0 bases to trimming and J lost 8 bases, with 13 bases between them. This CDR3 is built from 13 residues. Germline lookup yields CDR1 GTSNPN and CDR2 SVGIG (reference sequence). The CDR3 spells CAWSVPPGGGYTF. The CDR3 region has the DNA TGTGCCTGGAGTGTCCCCCCTGGTGGAGGCTACACCTTC.

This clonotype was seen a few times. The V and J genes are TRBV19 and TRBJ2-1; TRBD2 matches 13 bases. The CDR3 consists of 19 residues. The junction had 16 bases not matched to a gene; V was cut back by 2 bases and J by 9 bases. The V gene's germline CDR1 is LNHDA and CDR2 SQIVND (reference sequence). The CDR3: CASSITPIVGLAGVSEQFF. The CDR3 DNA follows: TGTGCCAGTAGTATAACCCCCATCGTAGGACTAGCGGGAGTTAGTGAGCAGTTCTTC. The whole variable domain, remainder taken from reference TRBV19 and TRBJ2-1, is DGGITQSPKYLFRKEGQNVTLSCEQNLNHDAMYWYRQDPGQGLRLIYYSQIVNDFQKGDIAEGYSVSREKKESFPLTVTSAQKNPTAFYLCASSITPIVGLAGVSEQFFGPGTRLTVL.

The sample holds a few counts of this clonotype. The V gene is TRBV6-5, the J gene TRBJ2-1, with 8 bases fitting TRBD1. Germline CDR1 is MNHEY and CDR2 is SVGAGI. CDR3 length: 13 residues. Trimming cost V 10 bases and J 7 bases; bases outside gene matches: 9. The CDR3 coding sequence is TGTGCCACCAAAACTACAGGGGGGAATGAGCAGTTCTTC. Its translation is CATKTTGGNEQFF.

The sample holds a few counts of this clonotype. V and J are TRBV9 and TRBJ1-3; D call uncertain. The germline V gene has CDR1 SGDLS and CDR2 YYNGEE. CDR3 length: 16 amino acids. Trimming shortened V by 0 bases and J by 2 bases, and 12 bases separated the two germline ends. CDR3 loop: CASSVAPRAAGNTIYF. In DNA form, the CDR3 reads TGTGCCAGCAGCGTAGCTCCACGGGCCGCTGGAAACACCATATATTTT.

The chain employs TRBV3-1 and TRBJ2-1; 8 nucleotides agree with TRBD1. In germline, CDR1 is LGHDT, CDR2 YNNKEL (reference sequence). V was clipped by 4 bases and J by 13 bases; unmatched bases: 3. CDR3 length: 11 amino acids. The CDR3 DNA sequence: TGTGCCAGCAGCCCCGGACAGGGTCAGTTCTTC. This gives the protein CASSPGQGQFF.

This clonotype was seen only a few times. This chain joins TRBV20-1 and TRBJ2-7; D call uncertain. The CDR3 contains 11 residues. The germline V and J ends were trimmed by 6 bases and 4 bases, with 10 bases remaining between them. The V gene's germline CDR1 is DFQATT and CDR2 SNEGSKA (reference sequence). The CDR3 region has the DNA TGCAGTGCCCAGTATCTATACGAGCAGTACTTC. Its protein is CSAQYLYEQYF.

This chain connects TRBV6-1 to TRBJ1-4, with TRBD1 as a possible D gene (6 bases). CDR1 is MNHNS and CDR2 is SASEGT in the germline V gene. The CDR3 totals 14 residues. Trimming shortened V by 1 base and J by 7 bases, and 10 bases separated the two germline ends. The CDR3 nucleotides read TGTGCCAGCAGTGAAGGACAGGTCACTGAAAAACTGTTTTTT. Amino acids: CASSEGQVTEKLFF.

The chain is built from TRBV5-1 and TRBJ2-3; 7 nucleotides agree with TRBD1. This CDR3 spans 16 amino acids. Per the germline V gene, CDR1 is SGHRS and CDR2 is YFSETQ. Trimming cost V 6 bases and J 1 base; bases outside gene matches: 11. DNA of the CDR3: TGCGCCAGCAAACCCGTAGGGGGCGCGGGCACAGATACGCAGTATTTT. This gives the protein CASKPVGGAGTDTQYF.

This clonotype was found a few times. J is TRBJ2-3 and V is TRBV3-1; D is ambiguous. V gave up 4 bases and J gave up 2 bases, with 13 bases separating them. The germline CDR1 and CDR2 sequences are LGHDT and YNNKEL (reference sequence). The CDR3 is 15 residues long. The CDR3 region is CASSRYPAPTDTQYF. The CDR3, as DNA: TGTGCCAGCAGCCGGTATCCGGCCCCCACAGATACGCAGTATTTT.

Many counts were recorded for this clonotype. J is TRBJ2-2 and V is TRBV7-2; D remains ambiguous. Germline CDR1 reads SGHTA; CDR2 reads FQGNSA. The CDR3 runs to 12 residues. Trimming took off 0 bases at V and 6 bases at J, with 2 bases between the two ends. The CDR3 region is CASSLASGELFF. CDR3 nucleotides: TGTGCCAGCAGCTTAGCGTCCGGGGAGCTGTTTTTT.

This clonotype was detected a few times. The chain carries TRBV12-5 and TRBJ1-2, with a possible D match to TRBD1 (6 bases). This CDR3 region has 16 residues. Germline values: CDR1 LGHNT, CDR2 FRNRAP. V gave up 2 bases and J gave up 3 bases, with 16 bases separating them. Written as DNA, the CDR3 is TGTGCTAGTGGTTTGCCATTCTCCTCAGGGGACTATGGCTACACCTTC. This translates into CASGLPFSSGDYGYTF.

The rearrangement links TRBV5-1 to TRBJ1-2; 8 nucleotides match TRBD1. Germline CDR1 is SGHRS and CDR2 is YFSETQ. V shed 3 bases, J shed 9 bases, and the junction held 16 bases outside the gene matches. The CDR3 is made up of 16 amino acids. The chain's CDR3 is CASSSSPIDRGGSYTF. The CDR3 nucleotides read TGCGCCAGCAGCTCCTCACCGATTGACAGGGGAGGGAGCTACACCTTC.

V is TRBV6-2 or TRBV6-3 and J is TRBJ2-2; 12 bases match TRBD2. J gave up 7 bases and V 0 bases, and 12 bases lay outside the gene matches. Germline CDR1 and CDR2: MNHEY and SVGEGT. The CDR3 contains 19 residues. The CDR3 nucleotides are TGTGCCAGCAGTTACTCGAAACTCTCAGGACTAGCGGGACTCGGGGAGCTGTTTTTT. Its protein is CASSYSKLSGLAGLGELFF.

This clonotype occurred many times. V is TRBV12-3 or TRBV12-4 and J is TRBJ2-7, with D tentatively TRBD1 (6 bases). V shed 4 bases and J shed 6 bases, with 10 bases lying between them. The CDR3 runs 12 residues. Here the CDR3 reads CASSSTGSEQYF. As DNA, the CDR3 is TGTGCCAGCAGTTCCACAGGGAGCGAGCAGTACTTC.

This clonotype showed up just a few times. Written as DNA, the CDR3 is TGTGCCAGCAGCCTCGGGACAGGGTCATCGGCACCCCTCCACTTT. This gives the protein CASSLGTGSSAPLHF. The chain combines TRBV7-2 with TRBJ1-6, with 9 nucleotides matching TRBD1. Germline CDR1 and CDR2: SGHTA and FQGNSA. Losses at the gene ends were 5 bases for V and 11 bases for J; bases not matched to a gene: 10. The CDR3 contains 15 residues.